The rows below give T cell receptor beta chains drawn from one sample of a study of CD8+ T cells in alopecia areata. TCRdb's copy holds only in-frame clones and misses some; the assay was immunoSEQ multiplex PCR. The sample records 150,000 or so clones, around 87% being singletons. The sequenced sample was CD8+ T cells sorted from blood, obtained at week 0. The receptors come from a human donor with alopecia areata. Each CDR3 is given with its conserved first and last residue. Each record gives: J gene, V gene, CDR3 protein.

j_gene: TRBJ2-7
v_gene: TRBV30
CDR3aa: CAWSTGTGDEQYF

j_gene: TRBJ2-2
v_gene: TRBV29-1
CDR3aa: CSVLGTNTGELFF

j_gene: NA
v_gene: TRBV10-3
CDR3aa: CAISESGYEQYF

j_gene: TRBJ2-5
v_gene: TRBV4-1
CDR3aa: CASSQDLGRFQETQYF

j_gene: TRBJ2-3
v_gene: TRBV4-1
CDR3aa: CASSQGPSGSTDTQYF

j_gene: TRBJ1-2
v_gene: TRBV9
CDR3aa: CASSVSRGLGYTF

j_gene: TRBJ1-2
v_gene: TRBV29-1
CDR3aa: CSVEARQGEDYGYTF

j_gene: TRBJ2-7
v_gene: TRBV29-1
CDR3aa: CSVEEEDSSYEQYF

j_gene: TRBJ2-1
v_gene: TRBV11-2
CDR3aa: CASSLVAGAAYNEQFF

j_gene: TRBJ2-7
v_gene: TRBV9
CDR3aa: CASSDDGQGGDEQYF

j_gene: TRBJ2-7
v_gene: TRBV29-1
CDR3aa: CSVEAGPTYEQYF

j_gene: TRBJ2-5
v_gene: TRBV13
CDR3aa: CASSSRLGREETQYF

j_gene: TRBJ2-7
v_gene: TRBV7-6
CDR3aa: CASSPGTGGYEQYF

j_gene: TRBJ2-2
v_gene: TRBV29-1
CDR3aa: CSVPNDGNTGELFF

j_gene: TRBJ2-7
v_gene: TRBV29-1
CDR3aa: CSAKPMSGAYEQYF

j_gene: TRBJ1-2
v_gene: TRBV7-8
CDR3aa: CASSSPQGAGYGYTF

j_gene: TRBJ2-7
v_gene: TRBV9
CDR3aa: CASSVGGRGPDEQYF

j_gene: TRBJ2-7
v_gene: TRBV7-6
CDR3aa: CASSPVGGGRYEQYF

j_gene: TRBJ1-2
v_gene: TRBV6-5
CDR3aa: CASSYSRQGARGYTF

j_gene: TRBJ1-1
v_gene: TRBV19
CDR3aa: CASRRFGTANTEAFF

j_gene: TRBJ1-1
v_gene: TRBV4-1
CDR3aa: CASSQGAQMNTEAFF

j_gene: TRBJ2-1
v_gene: TRBV6-5
CDR3aa: CASSLYNEQFF

j_gene: TRBJ2-2
v_gene: TRBV5-4
CDR3aa: CASSRERGGSTGELFF

j_gene: TRBJ2-7
v_gene: TRBV27
CDR3aa: CASTRNIQETYEQYF

j_gene: TRBJ2-1
v_gene: TRBV15
CDR3aa: CATSSDRGSTEQFF

j_gene: TRBJ2-7
v_gene: TRBV19
CDR3aa: CASRGGKDEQYF

j_gene: TRBJ1-1
v_gene: TRBV7-6
CDR3aa: CASSLDSDMNTEAFF

j_gene: TRBJ2-1
v_gene: TRBV19
CDR3aa: CASSIGSGYVGSSYNEQFF

j_gene: TRBJ1-5
v_gene: TRBV2
CDR3aa: CASKSSVSNQPQHF

j_gene: TRBJ2-2
v_gene: TRBV13
CDR3aa: CASSFEGTGELFF

j_gene: TRBJ2-7
v_gene: TRBV27
CDR3aa: CASSTKGRLLEQYF

j_gene: TRBJ2-7
v_gene: TRBV27
CDR3aa: CASSLTHSHEQYF

j_gene: TRBJ2-5
v_gene: TRBV5-6
CDR3aa: CASSLEQGALRETQYF

j_gene: TRBJ1-2
v_gene: TRBV6-1
CDR3aa: CASSEGRVQGTHYGYTF

j_gene: TRBJ2-1
v_gene: TRBV7-9
CDR3aa: CASSPPLAKYNEQFF

j_gene: TRBJ2-1
v_gene: TRBV30
CDR3aa: CAWSAGVGGDEQFF

j_gene: TRBJ1-1
v_gene: TRBV27
CDR3aa: CASSQDLREAFF

j_gene: TRBJ2-3
v_gene: TRBV9
CDR3aa: CASSVEGGPSTDTQYF

j_gene: TRBJ2-2
v_gene: TRBV19
CDR3aa: CASSIRAGALQGELFF

j_gene: TRBJ2-2
v_gene: TRBV10-2
CDR3aa: CASSSLAGGQYTGELFF

j_gene: TRBJ1-2
v_gene: TRBV6-5
CDR3aa: CASTDNRDRYGYTF

j_gene: TRBJ2-1
v_gene: TRBV13
CDR3aa: CASSLTGYNEQFF

j_gene: TRBJ2-7
v_gene: TRBV4-1
CDR3aa: CASSQDNAFAYEQYF

j_gene: TRBJ2-7
v_gene: TRBV6-4
CDR3aa: CASSVFAGAYEQYF

j_gene: TRBJ2-3
v_gene: TRBV4-1
CDR3aa: CASSRVATSTDTQYF

j_gene: TRBJ2-7
v_gene: TRBV25-1
CDR3aa: CASSEGEQYF

j_gene: TRBJ2-3
v_gene: TRBV13
CDR3aa: CASSWGLGDTQYF

j_gene: TRBJ2-2
v_gene: TRBV12-5
CDR3aa: CASGLDSGTGYLGELFF

j_gene: TRBJ2-7
v_gene: TRBV7-9
CDR3aa: CASSQEGDRAYEQYF

j_gene: TRBJ2-2
v_gene: TRBV19
CDR3aa: CATGPGPNTGELFF

j_gene: TRBJ2-2
v_gene: TRBV5-4
CDR3aa: CASSLGTVSRRSAGELFF

j_gene: TRBJ2-1
v_gene: TRBV27
CDR3aa: CASSLGSGGGYNEQFF

j_gene: TRBJ2-1
v_gene: TRBV19
CDR3aa: CASSIPPGGEQFF

j_gene: TRBJ1-1
v_gene: TRBV5-5
CDR3aa: CASILRTGGTEAFF

j_gene: TRBJ2-5
v_gene: TRBV4-1
CDR3aa: CASSQRGAGAETQYF